The sequence of this T cell receptor beta chain was determined in a study of T-cell reconstitution after alpha-beta-depleted transplantation in children. For TCRbeta, the library was prepared with unique molecular identifiers. TCRdb redid the calling of the PCR reads with MiXCR, one entry per CDR3 protein. The sample lists 500,000 or so distinct CDR3 sequences; about 33% were seen once. CDR1 is SGHVS and CDR2 is FNYEAQ in the germline V gene. The V and J ends lost 4 bases and 4 bases, in that order; junction bases with no gene match: 13. The CDR3 length is 17 residues. The rearrangement uses TRBV7-6 and TRBJ1-5; 7 bases fit TRBD1. The source is a human donor who donated a stem cell graft to a child with aplastic anemia. The specimen comprised PBMCs from the stem cell graft donor, sampled from the stem cell graft. CDR3 DNA: TGTGCCAGCAGCTCAAACTTTGACAGGGATAGGAATCAGCCCCAGCATTTT. Encoded protein: CASSSNFDRDRNQPQHF.